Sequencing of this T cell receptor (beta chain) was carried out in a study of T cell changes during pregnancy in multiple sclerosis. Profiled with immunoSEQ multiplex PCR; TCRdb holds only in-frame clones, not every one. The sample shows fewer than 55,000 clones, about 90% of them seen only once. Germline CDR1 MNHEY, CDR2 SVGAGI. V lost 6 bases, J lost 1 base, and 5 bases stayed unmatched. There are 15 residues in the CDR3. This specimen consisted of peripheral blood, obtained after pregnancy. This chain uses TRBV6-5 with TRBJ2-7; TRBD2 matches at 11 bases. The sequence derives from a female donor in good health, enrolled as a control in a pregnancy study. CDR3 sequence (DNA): TGTGCCAGCAGCCGAACTAGCGGGGGATCCTACGAGCAGTACTTC. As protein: CASSRTSGGSYEQYF.